The T cell receptor beta chain under discussion was sequenced for a study of blood T cell repertoires in COVID-19. V shed 4 bases and J 0 bases; nucleotides not matched to a gene: 11. This CDR3 is built from 17 residues. Sequencing was performed with immunoSEQ multiplex PCR; in TCRdb, only in-frame clones are kept and a portion is missing. This table has approximately 470,000 clones, approximately 90% appearing once. The J gene is TRBJ2-7, the V gene TRBV23-1; 8 nucleotides align to TRBD2. TRBV23-1 is an ORF; its function is uncertain. The sample was PBMCs or T cells enriched from blood (not recorded which). The receptor was derived from a woman between 18 and 30 years old who had recovered from COVID-19. The CDR3 loop is CASSPTGRGASSYEQYF. The DNA for the CDR3 is TGCGCCAGCAGTCCCACGGGGCGGGGGGCGAGCTCCTACGAGCAGTACTTC.